Following are 6 T cell receptor beta chains from one sample sequenced in a study of T-cell memory formation after mild COVID-19. TCRdb recomputed calls from the 5' RACE reads with MiXCR, one row per CDR3 protein. The sample yields around 310,000 distinct CDR3 sequences, less than 25% seen once. The sequencing input was PBMCs or a T cell subset sorted from them (not recorded which). These receptors originate from a man aged 18 to 29 who had mild COVID-19 (a few samples of this study predate the infection). Cell type and time point are not known.

The genes are TRBV7-2 and TRBJ2-2, with D possibly being TRBD2 (5 bases). V was shortened by 5 bases and J by 5 bases, with 12 bases between the two germline ends. This CDR3 is 14 amino acids long. Germline V gene lookup returns CDR1 SGHTA and CDR2 FQGNSA. DNA of the CDR3: TGTGCCAGCAGCATCGGGTGGGAGACCGGGGAGCTGTTTTTT. The encoded protein is CASSIGWETGELFF.

The V call is TRBV9, the J call TRBJ2-2; D tentatively fits TRBD1 or TRBD2 (5 bases each). The CDR3 contains 14 residues. The V end lost 6 bases, the J end lost 4 bases, and 13 bases lay between the germline ends. Germline loops: CDR1 SGDLS, CDR2 YYNGEE. The CDR3 coding sequence is TGTGCCAGCACCCGTACAGGAGGCACCGGGGAGCTGTTTTTT. Translating gives CASTRTGGTGELFF.

This clonotype was found a few times. J is TRBJ2-7 and V is TRBV20-1; D possibly uses TRBD1 or TRBD2 (7 bases each). This CDR3 comprises 14 residues. The germline V gene has CDR1 DFQATT and CDR2 SNEGSKA (reference sequence). Trimming removed 2 bases from V and 3 bases from J, with 14 bases in between. In DNA, the CDR3 is TGCAGTGCTAGACCAGGGGGGGCGGGCTACGAGCAGTACGTC. It is translated as CSARPGGAGYEQYV.

The chain carries TRBV15 and TRBJ2-3; D ambiguous. The V end was cut by 0 bases, the J end by 1 base, with 11 bases between. This CDR3 is 16 amino acids long. Per the germline V gene, CDR1 is LNHNV and CDR2 is YYDKDF (reference sequence). As DNA, the CDR3 is TGTGCCACCAGCAGAGATGTACGCCGGGGCACAGATACGCAGTATTTT. Its translation is CATSRDVRRGTDTQYF.

This clonotype was picked up a small number of times. This chain uses TRBV7-9 with TRBJ1-3; D remains unclear. The CDR3 consists of 15 residues. Germline V gene data show CDR1 as SEHNR and CDR2 as FQNEAQ (reference sequence). V shed 2 bases and J shed 4 bases, with 12 bases lying between them. CDR3 residues: CASSLFLGPGNTIYF. The CDR3 DNA is TGTGCCAGCAGCTTATTTCTGGGCCCGGGAAACACCATATATTTT.

The gene calls are TRBV29-1 and TRBJ2-4; a weak D match, TRBD1 (5 bases). V lost 0 bases and J lost 0, with 9 bases in between. CDR3 length equals 15 residues. Germline V lookup: CDR1 SQVTM, CDR2 ANQGSEA. The CDR3 coding sequence is TGCAGCGTTGAAGATATCAGGGAAGCCAAAAACATTCAGTACTTC. It translates to CSVEDIREAKNIQYF.